This T cell receptor beta chain was found in a study of cytomegalovirus exposure and HLA in healthy donors. Across the whole study: The Caucasian-associated ancestry cluster contained 81% of the roughly 390 genotyped donors.

Note on this clone: Its antigen is undetermined.

Primers included in the PCR were 60 Vbeta and 13 Jbeta primers. Clones were read by immunoSEQ multiplex PCR, and TCRdb kept only the in-frame ones, dropping some. The table includes roughly 140,000 clones, around 79% detected once. The study, taken as a whole, reports: Sequencing probably produced one cluster of sequence variants that were highly shared.

V shed 3 bases and J 5 bases; nucleotides not matched to a gene: 5. Germline V CDR1 and CDR2: LGHNA, YSLEER. The CDR3 has 16 amino acids. This sequence joins TRBV4-3 and TRBJ2-2, with TRBD2 matching 11 bases. The material sequenced was PBMCs. This TCR was sampled from a man aged 18 to 35 in good health and CMV-seronegative. CDR3 loop: CASSHPSGGTTGELFF. CDR3 nucleotides: TGCGCCAGCAGCCACCCTAGCGGGGGGACGACCGGGGAGCTGTTTTTT.